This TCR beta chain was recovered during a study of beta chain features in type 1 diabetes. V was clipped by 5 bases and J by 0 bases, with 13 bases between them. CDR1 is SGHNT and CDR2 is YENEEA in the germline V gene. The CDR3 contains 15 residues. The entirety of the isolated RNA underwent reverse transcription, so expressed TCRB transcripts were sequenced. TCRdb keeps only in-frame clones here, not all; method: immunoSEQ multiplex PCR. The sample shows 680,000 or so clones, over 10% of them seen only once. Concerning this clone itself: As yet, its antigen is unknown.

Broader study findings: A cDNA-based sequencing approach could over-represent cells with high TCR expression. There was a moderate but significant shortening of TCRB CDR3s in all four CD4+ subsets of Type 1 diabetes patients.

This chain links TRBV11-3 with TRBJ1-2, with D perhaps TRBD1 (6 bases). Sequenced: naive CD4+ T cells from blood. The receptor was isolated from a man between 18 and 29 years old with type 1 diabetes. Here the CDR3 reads CASSLIQGANYGYTF. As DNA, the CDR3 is TGTGCCAGCAGCCTTATACAGGGAGCTAACTATGGCTACACCTTC.